Below are 12 T cell receptor beta chains sequenced from a single sample in a study of blood T cell repertoires in COVID-19. Sequencing used immunoSEQ multiplex PCR; TCRdb keeps in-frame clones, though not all of them. In the table there are about 210,000 clones, around 83% of which are singletons. The sequenced sample consisted of peripheral blood. These receptors all stem from a man aged 50 to 59 with active or convalescent COVID-19.

The table lists this clone with many counts. The V gene is TRBV2, the J gene TRBJ2-1, with TRBD2 matching over 11 bases. The CDR3 covers 16 residues. V trimming: 5 bases; J trimming: 6 bases; junction bases outside the gene matches: 9. Looked up from germline, CDR1 is SNHLY and CDR2 is FYNNEI. CDR3 sequence reads: CASSTSLAGGSNEQFF. CDR3 nucleotide sequence: TGTGCCAGCAGTACCTCCCTAGCGGGGGGCTCCAATGAGCAGTTCTTC.

The chain has TRBV3-1 (or the pseudogene TRBV3-2) and TRBJ2-1, with 10 positions matching TRBD1. Germline V gives CDR1 LGHDT, CDR2 YNNKEL (reference sequence). The CDR3 is made up of 12 amino acids. The V and J ends lost 5 bases and 16 bases, in that order; junction bases with no gene match: 8. CDR3: CASSLPGQGRFF. In DNA, the CDR3 is TGTGCCAGCAGCTTACCGGGACAGGGGCGTTTCTTC.

The gene calls are TRBV9 and TRBJ1-4, with 11 bases matching TRBD1. Per germline, CDR1 SGDLS and CDR2 YYNGEE. This CDR3 comprises 16 residues. The trim removed 4 bases at V and 5 bases at J, leaving 7 bases unmatched. This CDR3 reads CASSQDRGRSNEKLFF. CDR3 nucleotide sequence: TGTGCCAGCAGCCAGGACAGGGGGCGTTCGAATGAAAAACTGTTTTTT.

As DNA, the CDR3 is TGTGCCAGCAGAAAACAGGGTCAAAACATTCAGTACTTC. It encodes CASRKQGQNIQYF. The chain couples TRBV5-6 to TRBJ2-4; possibly TRBD1 for D (6 bases). Trimming left V 5 bases short and J 5 bases short, with 11 bases between. The germline gives CDR1 SGHDT, CDR2 YYEEEE. The CDR3 contains 13 residues. Using reference TRBV5-6 and TRBJ2-4 for the parts outside the CDR3, the full variable domain is DAGVTQSPTHLIKTRGQQVTLRCSPKSGHDTVSWYQQALGQGPQFIFQYYEEEERQRGNFPDRFSGHQFPNYSSELNVNALLLGDSALYLCASRKQGQNIQYFGAGTRLSVL.

In this sample, this clone turned up once. The V and J genes are TRBV28 and TRBJ2-7; a possible D gene is TRBD1 (8 bases). The CDR3 has 18 residues. Trimming shortened V by 1 base and J by 5 bases, and 24 bases separated the two germline ends. Per the germline V gene, CDR1 is MDHEN and CDR2 is SYDVKM. CDR3 in amino acids: CASSLYRRGRGKPHEQYF. The CDR3 coding sequence is TGTGCCAGCAGTTTATATCGCAGGGGGCGGGGGAAACCCCACGAGCAGTACTTC.

The chain employs TRBV30 and TRBJ1-1; TRBD1 might be the D (5 bases). The CDR3 length is 16 residues. V lost 5 bases and J lost 1, with 20 bases in between. Germline V CDR1 and CDR2: GTSNPN, SVGIG (reference sequence). The CDR3 loop reads CAWGSWGVSRNTEAFF. Here the CDR3 DNA reads TGTGCCTGGGGATCTTGGGGCGTCTCAAGGAACACTGAAGCTTTCTTT.

V gene TRBV7-2 combines with J gene TRBJ1-2; TRBD1 matches 10 bases. CDR3 length: 15 amino acids. CDR1 and CDR2 from the germline V gene are SGHTA and FQGNSA. With V trimmed by 4 bases and J by 3 bases, 5 bases remained unmatched. CDR3: CASSSTGTGDYGYTF. As DNA, the CDR3 is TGTGCCAGCAGCTCCACCGGGACAGGGGACTATGGCTACACCTTC.

This clone occurred once. The chain uses TRBV29-1 and TRBJ2-7; 10 bases match TRBD2. The V and J ends lost 6 bases and 2 bases, in that order; junction bases with no gene match: 13. The CDR3 is 16 residues long. Germline V gene sequence: CDR1 SQVTM, CDR2 ANQGSEA. The CDR3 protein is CSVDGLAEDFTYEQYF. The CDR3 DNA reads as TGCAGCGTCGATGGACTAGCGGAAGACTTTACCTACGAGCAGTACTTC.

The rearrangement joins TRBV7-2 to TRBJ1-5; the D gene is possibly TRBD1 (6 bases). The V and J ends lost 1 base and 7 bases respectively, with 11 bases between them. This CDR3 has 14 amino acids. CDR1 and CDR2 (germline): SGHTA, FQGNSA. This CDR3 reads CASSLEVGAQPQHF. The CDR3 bases are TGTGCCAGCAGCTTAGAAGTGGGGGCACAGCCCCAGCATTTT.

This chain connects TRBV19 to TRBJ1-1, with 7 bases that match TRBD1. The V and J ends lost 3 bases and 1 base, in that order; junction bases with no gene match: 5. This CDR3 region has 15 residues. CDR1 is LNHDA, CDR2 SQIVND, per germline (reference sequence). CDR3 protein: CASSMTGFWNTEAFF. The CDR3 coding sequence is TGTGCCAGTAGTATGACAGGGTTTTGGAACACTGAAGCTTTCTTT.

This clone was detected only once. The CDR3, as DNA: TGTGCCATCAGTGAGGGGGGCGGGACAGCTTCCGAGCAGTACTTC. It translates to CAISEGGGTASEQYF. The chain has TRBV10-3 and TRBJ2-7; TRBD1 is a possible D gene (7 bases). Germline CDR1 is ENHRY and CDR2 is SYGVKD. CDR3 length equals 15 residues. Between the trimmed V and J ends, which lost 2 bases and 6 bases, there was a span of 17 bases.

In its sample, this clone was seen a few times. The V call is TRBV6-5, the J call TRBJ1-4; 11 positions agree with TRBD1. Germline CDR1 MNHEY, CDR2 SVGAGI. The CDR3 runs to 13 residues. The J segment lost 7 bases and the V segment lost 8 bases, leaving 3 bases of the junction unmatched. The DNA of the CDR3 is TGTGCCAGCTTCGGGACAGGGGGTGAAAAACTGTTTTTT. Translated: CASFGTGGEKLFF.